The 21 T cell receptor beta chains in this list originate from one sample, sequenced in a study of T cells in localized non-small cell lung cancer. TCRdb keeps only in-frame clones here, not all; method: immunoSEQ multiplex PCR. The sample has 58,000 or so clones; 75% to 90% are singletons. The input for sequencing was peripheral blood, taken before any cancer treatment. These TCRs come from a woman aged 40-69 years with stage I lung adenocarcinoma.

J is TRBJ1-4 and V is TRBV2, with no clear D. The germline CDR1 and CDR2 sequences are SNHLY and FYNNEI. The germline V and J ends were trimmed by 7 bases and 5 bases, with 8 bases remaining between them. The CDR3 sequence is 12 residues long. The CDR3 region is CASNGGNEKLFF. DNA for the CDR3: TGTGCCAGCAACGGAGGGAATGAAAAACTGTTTTTT. Full variable domain (rest looked up from reference TRBV2 and TRBJ1-4): EPEVTQTPSHQVTQMGQEVILRCVPISNHLYFYWYRQILGQKVEFLVSFYNNEISEKSEIFDDQFSVERPDGSNFTLKIRSTKLEDSAMYFCASNGGNEKLFFGSGTQLSVL.

The chain joins TRBV12-5 to TRBJ2-7; 7 positions match TRBD2. Germline V gene lookup returns CDR1 LGHNT and CDR2 FRNRAP. The V segment lost 5 bases and the J segment 5 bases; nucleotides outside the gene matches: 6. CDR3 length: 13 amino acids. In DNA, the CDR3 is TGTGCTAGTGGTGGGGGGGAGATGAACGAGCAGTACTTC. Its protein is CASGGGEMNEQYF.

The J gene is TRBJ2-7, the V gene TRBV15, with 7 bases aligning to TRBD1. With V trimmed by 5 bases and J by 0 bases, 13 bases remained unmatched. Germline lookup yields CDR1 LNHNV and CDR2 YYDKDF (reference sequence). The CDR3 consists of 17 residues. The CDR3 loop reads CATSGTGVQKSSYEQYF. The CDR3 nucleotides are TGTGCCACCAGCGGAACAGGGGTCCAAAAGAGCTCCTACGAGCAGTACTTC.

V gene TRBV7-3 combines with J gene TRBJ2-5; TRBD1 might be the D (6 bases). CDR1 and CDR2 (germline): SGHTA, FQGTGA. V was shortened by 1 base and J by 3 bases, with 9 bases between the two germline ends. The CDR3 loop spans 14 amino acids. The CDR3 region has the DNA TGTGCCAGCAGCTTAAACGGACAGAAAGAGACCCAGTACTTC. Its translation: CASSLNGQKETQYF.

Only a few counts were recorded for this clone. The chain links TRBV6-1 to TRBJ1-1; TRBD1 agrees at 8 bases. V trimming: 1 base; J trimming: 8 bases; junction bases outside the gene matches: 18. CDR3 length: 18 amino acids. The germline V gene has CDR1 MNHNS and CDR2 SASEGT. CDR3 loop: CASSEGVAAGGEKIEAFF. The CDR3, as DNA: TGTGCCAGCAGTGAAGGTGTGGCGGCAGGGGGCGAGAAGATCGAAGCTTTCTTT.

On this clone itself: A read error may account for a junction end that differs from germline. The chain uses TRBV7-7 and TRBJ2-3; D is possibly TRBD1 or TRBD2 (5 bases each). The CDR3 loop spans 13 amino acids. CDR1 and CDR2 (germline): SSHAT, FNYEAQ (reference sequence). DNA for the CDR3: TGTGCTAGCAGCTTAGAAATAGGGGAGAAGCAGTATTTT. Amino acids: CASSLEIGEKQYF.

This chain connects TRBV10-3 to TRBJ2-7, with D tentatively TRBD2 (5 bases). The ends were cut back, 6 bases at V and 3 bases at J, with 9 bases in the middle. This CDR3 has 12 amino acids. CDR1 is ENHRY and CDR2 is SYGVKD in the germline V gene. The CDR3 region is CAIRDSVYEQYF. In DNA, the CDR3 is TGTGCCATCAGGGACTCTGTCTACGAGCAGTACTTC.

This clone was recorded once. This chain uses TRBV27 with TRBJ1-1, with a possible D match to TRBD1 (5 bases). Looked up from germline, CDR1 is MNHEY and CDR2 is SMNVEV (reference sequence). CDR3 length: 16 amino acids. Trimming left V 4 bases short and J 3 bases short, with 18 bases between. In DNA, the CDR3 is TGTGCCAGCAGTTACTCCCGGGGCGAGACGTACACTGAAGCTTTCTTT. Translating gives CASSYSRGETYTEAFF.

This clone came up once. The gene calls are TRBV10-3 and TRBJ1-5; D is perhaps TRBD1 (6 bases). Germline lookup yields CDR1 ENHRY and CDR2 SYGVKD. V lost 4 bases, J lost 2 bases, and 12 bases lay in between. The CDR3 covers 15 residues. CDR3 DNA: TGTGCCATCAGTGGCGGGGGGCAAGGCAATCAGCCCCAGCATTTT. This gives the protein CAISGGGQGNQPQHF.

This rearrangement joins TRBV15 to TRBJ1-4; D not resolved. Trimming took off 0 bases at V and 5 bases at J, with 4 bases between the two ends. The CDR3 loop spans 13 amino acids. CDR1 LNHNV and CDR2 YYDKDF come from the germline V gene (reference sequence). CDR3 sequence reads: CATSREENEKLFF. The DNA of the CDR3 is TGTGCCACCAGCAGAGAGGAGAATGAAAAACTGTTTTTT.

This chain uses TRBV28 with TRBJ2-5; TRBD1 is a possible D gene (6 bases). CDR1 MDHEN and CDR2 SYDVKM come from the germline V gene. V lost 3 bases and J lost 2, with 19 bases in between. The CDR3 is 17 residues long. The CDR3 DNA reads TGTGCCAGCAGTTTCTCCTCTAGACAGGCTTTTCAAGAGACCCAGTACTTC. Its protein is CASSFSSRQAFQETQYF.

The CDR3 loop is CASSLGGQGLSGNTIYF. The CDR3 DNA follows: TGTGCCAGCAGCTTAGGAGGACAGGGCCTCTCTGGAAACACCATATATTTT. The V gene is TRBV7-2, the J gene TRBJ1-3; 8 nucleotides line up with TRBD1. CDR1 and CDR2 from the germline V gene are SGHTA and FQGNSA. V was clipped by 1 base and J by 0 bases; unmatched bases: 5. This CDR3 spans 17 amino acids.

In its sample, this clone was seen once. The rearrangement joins TRBV29-1 to TRBJ2-5, with 7 bases fitting TRBD1. Trimming took 1 base from V and 5 from J; bases not matched to a gene: 1. Germline V CDR1 and CDR2: SQVTM, ANQGSEA. The CDR3 spans 12 residues. The DNA of the CDR3 is TGCAGCGTTGAAGCACAGGGGGAGACCCAGTACTTC. It codes for CSVEAQGETQYF.

The J gene is TRBJ1-1, the V gene TRBV6-5; D is unresolved. Germline-derived CDR1 and CDR2 are MNHEY and SVGAGI. The CDR3 has 16 residues. V was pared by 2 bases and J by 1 base, with 14 bases between. CDR3 sequence (DNA): TGTGCCAGCAGTTACCTTCGGACGGGAGGGAACACTGAAGCTTTCTTT. Residues: CASSYLRTGGNTEAFF.

The chain has TRBV28 and TRBJ2-3; tentatively, D is TRBD1 or TRBD2 (5 bases each). This CDR3 region has 15 residues. The V gene lost 2 bases and the J gene lost 5 bases, with 14 bases spanning the gap. Germline V gene data show CDR1 as MDHEN and CDR2 as SYDVKM. The CDR3 here is CASSLEGEQEDTQYF. The CDR3 nucleotides read TGTGCCAGCAGTTTAGAAGGGGAGCAGGAAGATACGCAGTATTTT.

The chain links TRBV28 to TRBJ1-1; possible D gene TRBD1, 5 bases. V was shortened by 3 bases and J by 4 bases, with 12 bases between the two germline ends. Looked up from germline, CDR1 is MDHEN and CDR2 is SYDVKM. The CDR3 runs to 14 residues. For the CDR3, the DNA is TGTGCCAGCAGTTTTAGGGGTTGGGGCACTGAAGCTTTCTTT. The encoded protein is CASSFRGWGTEAFF.

This clone has only one observation. The V call is TRBV28, the J call TRBJ1-4; 12 positions match TRBD1. The CDR3 totals 15 residues. Germline V gene data show CDR1 as MDHEN and CDR2 as SYDVKM. The trim removed 3 bases at V and 8 bases at J, leaving 4 bases unmatched. The CDR3 coding sequence is TGTGCCAGCAGTTTGGGCGGGACAGGGGGCGAAAAACTGTTTTTT. Translated, it gives CASSLGGTGGEKLFF.

This chain uses TRBV7-8 with TRBJ2-6; possible D gene TRBD1, 5 bases. V was cut by 2 bases and J by 2 bases, with 16 bases left in between. The CDR3 spans 18 residues. Looked up from germline, CDR1 is SGHVS and CDR2 is FQNEAQ. CDR3 region: CASSLPTVVNPGANVLTF. In nucleotides, the CDR3 is TGTGCCAGCAGCTTACCGACAGTAGTCAACCCTGGGGCCAACGTCCTGACTTTC. Supplemented by reference TRBV7-8 and TRBJ2-6, the full variable domain reads GAGVSQSPRYKVAKRGQDVALRCDPISGHVSLFWYQQALGQGPEFLTYFQNEAQLDKSGLPSDRFFAERPEGSVSTLKIQRTQQEDSAVYLCASSLPTVVNPGANVLTFGAGSRLTVL.

This clone has a handful of counts. The rearrangement uses TRBV6-6 and TRBJ2-3; D gene uncertain. The CDR3 contains 12 residues. The V and J ends lost 8 bases and 2 bases respectively, with 8 bases between them. Germline V lookup: CDR1 MNHNY, CDR2 SVGAGI (reference sequence). The CDR3 spells CASVGYTDTQYF. The CDR3 DNA follows: TGTGCCAGCGTTGGATACACAGATACGCAGTATTTT.

The V and J genes are TRBV5-5 and TRBJ1-2, with 8 bases matching TRBD1. The CDR3 totals 19 residues. CDR1 is SGHKS, CDR2 YYEKEE, per germline (reference sequence). V lost 6 bases and J lost 0; bases outside the gene matches: 19. The CDR3 DNA reads as TGTGCCAGCATCGCCCTGGACAGGGTCGAGACTATTACTAACTATGGCTACACCTTC. It yields the protein CASIALDRVETITNYGYTF.

The chain links TRBV28 to TRBJ1-1; D is undetermined. CDR3 length: 15 residues. Germline CDR1 reads MDHEN; CDR2 reads SYDVKM. Trimming removed 1 base at V and 5 bases at J, with 14 bases between. CDR3 nucleotide sequence: TGTGCCAGCAGTTTATCGGTCGCGATGGGGACTGAAGCTTTCTTT. Protein product: CASSLSVAMGTEAFF. The full variable domain, in which reference TRBV28 and TRBJ1-1 provide the parts outside the CDR3, is DVKVTQSSRYLVKRTGEKVFLECVQDMDHENMFWYRQDPGLGLRLIYFSYDVKMKEKGDIPEGYSVSREKKERFSLILESASTNQTSMYLCASSLSVAMGTEAFFGQGTRLTVV.